The rows below give T cell receptor beta chains drawn from one sample of a study of shared clonotypes between healthy human individuals. Only in-frame clones appear in the TCRdb table, and some are missing; sequencing was by immunoSEQ multiplex PCR. There are 2.5 million or so clones in the sample; just over 90% occur only once, and around 0.14% lies in the top ten. The specimen was naive CD4+ T cells sorted from blood. Receptor source: a man between 18 and 29 years old in good health. The CDR3 runs from the conserved cysteine through the conserved F or W. Fields, in order: V gene, clone size, D gene, J gene, CDR3 protein, CDR3 DNA. The D gene is left open where the match is weak. Clone size is not always given. Where it is, it says once, few, many or a class for expanded clones.

v_gene: TRBV28
abundance: NA
d_gene: NA
j_gene: TRBJ2-1
CDR3aa: CASSLWLGMGEQFF
CDR3nt: TGTGCCAGCAGTTTATGGTTGGGGATGGGGGAGCAGTTCTTC

v_gene: TRBV19
abundance: once
d_gene: TRBD2
j_gene: TRBJ2-2
CDR3aa: CASSPGLAGGAGELFF
CDR3nt: TGTGCCAGTAGTCCTGGTCTAGCGGGAGGAGCCGGGGAGCTGTTTTTT

v_gene: TRBV10-3
abundance: NA
d_gene: NA
j_gene: TRBJ2-3
CDR3aa: CAITEDLGVADTQYF
CDR3nt: TGTGCCATCACAGAGGATTTAGGTGTGGCAGATACGCAGTATTTT

v_gene: TRBV7-3
abundance: NA
d_gene: NA
j_gene: TRBJ2-5
CDR3aa: CASSSGGLGTQYF
CDR3nt: TGTGCCAGCAGCTCCGGGGGACTCGGGACCCAGTACTTC

v_gene: TRBV28
abundance: NA
d_gene: TRBD1
j_gene: TRBJ1-5
CDR3aa: CASQQGFSNQPQHF
CDR3nt: TGTGCCAGTCAACAGGGGTTTAGCAATCAGCCCCAGCATTTT

v_gene: TRBV7-9
abundance: NA
d_gene: TRBD1
j_gene: TRBJ1-1
CDR3aa: CASSLLSPTGRVAEAFF
CDR3nt: TGTGCCAGCAGCTTATTATCCCCGACAGGGAGGGTTGCTGAAGCTTTCTTT

v_gene: TRBV2
abundance: NA
d_gene: NA
j_gene: TRBJ2-6
CDR3aa: CASSEAPRPGARANVLTF
CDR3nt: TGTGCCAGCAGTGAAGCGCCGAGACCGGGGGCGAGGGCCAACGTCCTGACTTTC

v_gene: TRBV15
abundance: NA
d_gene: NA
j_gene: TRBJ2-3
CDR3aa: CATKDIRRGTDTQYF
CDR3nt: TGTGCCACCAAAGACATCCGTCGGGGCACAGATACGCAGTATTTT

v_gene: TRBV6-5
abundance: NA
d_gene: NA
j_gene: TRBJ2-1
CDR3aa: CASSAYNEQFF
CDR3nt: TGTGCCAGCAGTGCCTACAATGAGCAGTTCTTC

v_gene: TRBV28
abundance: once
d_gene: TRBD1
j_gene: TRBJ1-6
CDR3aa: CASSPGTGFLNSPLHF
CDR3nt: TGTGCCAGCAGCCCCGGGACAGGGTTTTTAAATTCACCCCTCCACTTT

v_gene: TRBV28
abundance: NA
d_gene: TRBD1
j_gene: TRBJ1-4
CDR3aa: CASSPGQGAEKLFF
CDR3nt: TGTGCCAGCAGTCCAGGACAGGGGGCTGAAAAACTGTTTTTT

v_gene: TRBV2
abundance: few
d_gene: NA
j_gene: TRBJ1-1
CDR3aa: CASSEVSVNTEAFF
CDR3nt: TGTGCCAGCAGTGAAGTATCCGTGAACACTGAAGCTTTCTTT

v_gene: TRBV7-3
abundance: NA
d_gene: NA
j_gene: TRBJ1-1
CDR3aa: CASSLSKTGNTEAFF
CDR3nt: TGTGCCAGCAGCTTAAGTAAGACAGGGAACACTGAAGCTTTCTTT

v_gene: TRBV6-5
abundance: NA
d_gene: NA
j_gene: TRBJ2-3
CDR3aa: CASSQADTQYF
CDR3nt: TGTGCCAGCAGTCAGGCAGATACGCAGTATTTT

v_gene: TRBV28
abundance: once
d_gene: NA
j_gene: TRBJ1-1
CDR3aa: CASSLLDLNTEAFF
CDR3nt: TGTGCCAGCAGTTTATTGGATTTAAACACTGAAGCTTTCTTT

v_gene: TRBV25-1
abundance: NA
d_gene: TRBD2
j_gene: TRBJ2-1
CDR3aa: CASSTFSGRAYNEQFF
CDR3nt: TGTGCCAGCAGTACCTTTAGCGGGAGGGCTTACAATGAGCAGTTCTTC

v_gene: TRBV5-1
abundance: NA
d_gene: TRBD1
j_gene: TRBJ2-3
CDR3aa: CASRSGQGDTDTQYF
CDR3nt: TGCGCCAGCAGGTCGGGACAGGGGGACACAGATACGCAGTATTTT

v_gene: TRBV7-3
abundance: NA
d_gene: NA
j_gene: TRBJ1-1
CDR3aa: CASSLITGLNTEAFF
CDR3nt: TGTGCCAGCAGCTTAATAACGGGCCTTAACACTGAAGCTTTCTTT

v_gene: TRBV5-5
abundance: NA
d_gene: TRBD1
j_gene: TRBJ2-3
CDR3aa: CASSPWGQTSTDTQYF
CDR3nt: TGTGCCAGCAGCCCCTGGGGACAGACTAGCACAGATACGCAGTATTTT

v_gene: TRBV5-1
abundance: NA
d_gene: TRBD1
j_gene: TRBJ1-1
CDR3aa: CASSLLTGKGTEAFF
CDR3nt: TGCGCCAGCAGCCTACTGACAGGGAAGGGGACTGAAGCTTTCTTT

v_gene: TRBV7-3
abundance: NA
d_gene: TRBD1
j_gene: TRBJ2-1
CDR3aa: CASSPARTGANEQFF
CDR3nt: TGTGCCAGCAGCCCAGCAAGGACAGGGGCCAATGAGCAGTTCTTC

v_gene: TRBV7-2
abundance: NA
d_gene: NA
j_gene: TRBJ1-4
CDR3aa: CASSPRWGREEKLFF
CDR3nt: TGTGCCAGCAGCCCACGGTGGGGGAGGGAGGAAAAACTGTTTTTT

v_gene: TRBV28
abundance: NA
d_gene: TRBD1
j_gene: TRBJ1-6
CDR3aa: CASSWDSESPLHF
CDR3nt: TGTGCCAGCAGTTGGGACAGCGAATCACCCCTCCACTTT

v_gene: TRBV25-1
abundance: NA
d_gene: TRBD1
j_gene: TRBJ2-7
CDR3aa: CASSDTGGSYEQYF
CDR3nt: TGTGCCAGCAGTGACACAGGGGGCTCGTACGAGCAGTACTTC

v_gene: TRBV5-1
abundance: NA
d_gene: TRBD2
j_gene: TRBJ2-3
CDR3aa: CASRAGGPLTDTQYF
CDR3nt: TGCGCCAGCAGAGCGGGGGGGCCGCTCACAGATACGCAGTATTTT

v_gene: TRBV5-1
abundance: NA
d_gene: NA
j_gene: TRBJ1-1
CDR3aa: CASSPGGGTEAFF
CDR3nt: TGCGCCAGCAGCCCTGGTGGGGGGACTGAAGCTTTCTTT

v_gene: TRBV11-2
abundance: NA
d_gene: TRBD2
j_gene: TRBJ2-5
CDR3aa: CASSWASVGGETQYF
CDR3nt: TGTGCCAGCAGCTGGGCTAGCGTGGGGGGGGAGACCCAGTACTTC

v_gene: TRBV5-4
abundance: NA
d_gene: NA
j_gene: TRBJ2-3
CDR3aa: CASSSLRGSSTDTQYF
CDR3nt: TGTGCCAGCAGCTCCCTTCGGGGAAGTAGCACAGATACGCAGTATTTT

v_gene: TRBV5-8
abundance: NA
d_gene: TRBD2
j_gene: TRBJ2-6
CDR3aa: CASSLAGGSSGANVLTF
CDR3nt: TGTGCCAGCAGCTTGGCGGGGGGGAGCTCTGGGGCCAACGTCCTGACTTTC

v_gene: TRBV6-6
abundance: once
d_gene: NA
j_gene: TRBJ2-1
CDR3aa: CAIRGGGVNEQFF
CDR3nt: TGTGCCATCAGGGGGGGAGGGGTCAATGAGCAGTTCTTC

v_gene: TRBV18
abundance: NA
d_gene: NA
j_gene: TRBJ2-5
CDR3aa: CASSPQQGGQETQYF
CDR3nt: TGTGCCAGCTCACCCCAACAGGGCGGGCAAGAGACCCAGTACTTC

v_gene: TRBV6-1
abundance: NA
d_gene: NA
j_gene: TRBJ1-5
CDR3aa: CASSVNRGNQPQHF
CDR3nt: TGTGCCAGCAGTGTAAACAGGGGCAATCAGCCCCAGCATTTT

v_gene: TRBV7-2
abundance: NA
d_gene: TRBD1
j_gene: TRBJ2-5
CDR3aa: CASSAGQEGTQYF
CDR3nt: TGTGCCAGCAGCGCGGGACAGGAGGGGACCCAGTACTTC

v_gene: TRBV7-9
abundance: NA
d_gene: NA
j_gene: TRBJ2-3
CDR3aa: CASSLPRERTDTQYF
CDR3nt: TGTGCCAGCAGCTTACCGCGCGAGCGGACAGATACGCAGTATTTT

v_gene: TRBV4-1
abundance: NA
d_gene: TRBD2
j_gene: TRBJ2-5
CDR3aa: CASSHSRGGLETQYF
CDR3nt: TGCGCCAGCAGCCATTCGCGGGGGGGCCTGGAGACCCAGTACTTC

v_gene: TRBV10-3
abundance: NA
d_gene: NA
j_gene: TRBJ2-7
CDR3aa: CAISESAAFHEQYF
CDR3nt: TGTGCCATCAGTGAGTCGGCAGCTTTCCACGAGCAGTACTTC

v_gene: TRBV6-6
abundance: NA
d_gene: TRBD2
j_gene: TRBJ2-2
CDR3aa: CASSFPGLVNTGELFF
CDR3nt: TGTGCCAGCAGTTTCCCGGGACTAGTGAACACCGGGGAGCTGTTTTTT

v_gene: TRBV5-4
abundance: NA
d_gene: TRBD2
j_gene: TRBJ2-1
CDR3aa: CASSFGSGRSSYNEQFF
CDR3nt: TGTGCCAGCAGCTTCGGTAGCGGGAGGAGCTCCTACAATGAGCAGTTCTTC

v_gene: TRBV30
abundance: NA
d_gene: NA
j_gene: TRBJ2-7
CDR3aa: CAWTLGGVGEQYF
CDR3nt: TGTGCCTGGACCCTCGGCGGGGTAGGCGAGCAGTACTTC

v_gene: TRBV5-1
abundance: NA
d_gene: NA
j_gene: TRBJ2-7
CDR3aa: CASSKDIQKSYEQYF
CDR3nt: TGCGCCAGCAGCAAGGATATCCAGAAATCCTACGAGCAGTACTTC

v_gene: TRBV7-9
abundance: few
d_gene: TRBD1
j_gene: TRBJ1-4
CDR3aa: CASSPKGTVGEKLFF
CDR3nt: TGTGCCAGCAGCCCGAAGGGGACAGTGGGTGAAAAACTGTTTTTT

v_gene: TRBV5-1
abundance: NA
d_gene: NA
j_gene: TRBJ2-5
CDR3aa: CASRLGGPGETQYF
CDR3nt: TGCGCCAGCAGATTGGGGGGCCCCGGGGAGACCCAGTACTTC

v_gene: TRBV5-7
abundance: NA
d_gene: NA
j_gene: TRBJ1-5
CDR3aa: CASSLKDRDQPQHF
CDR3nt: TGTGCCAGCAGCTTGAAGGACAGAGATCAGCCCCAGCATTTT